This T cell receptor (beta chain) is drawn from a study of technical replicates of blood from a few donors. This CDR3 is built from 14 residues. Germline lookup yields CDR1 SGHTA and CDR2 FQGNSA. V was cut by 2 bases and J by 6 bases, with 13 bases left in between. Produced via immunoSEQ multiplex PCR; TCRdb's table is partial and in-frame only. This table holds 55,000 to 65,000 clones, around 93% found once. The sample taken for sequencing was PBMCs. The clonotype was recovered from a human donor in good health. Some clones in this sample may be carry-over from other donors' samples. V gene TRBV7-2 combines with J gene TRBJ1-2; possibly TRBD1 for D (6 bases). The CDR3 here is CASSLSPRGNGYTF. The CDR3 region has the DNA TGTGCCAGCAGCTTATCCCCCAGGGGTAATGGCTACACCTTC.